Listed below are T cell receptor beta chains from one sample, sequenced in a study of STAT5B mutations in CD4+ large granular lymphocyte leukemia. Clones were sequenced by immunoSEQ multiplex PCR, and TCRdb holds only the in-frame ones, with some missing. The table shows about 21,000 clones, with approximately 71% occurring only once. Sequenced material: CD4+ T cells from blood buffy coats. These receptors were obtained from a human donor in good health. The CDR3 runs from the conserved cysteine through the conserved F or W. The D gene is left open where the match is weak. Size values are once, few and many counts, or a class for expanded clones, and some rows have none.

D	J	size	V	CDR3	DNA
NA	TRBJ1-1	NA	TRBV29-1	CSAYFMNTEAFF	TGCAGCGCCTACTTTATGAACACTGAAGCTTTCTTT
NA	TRBJ2-2	once	TRBV11-2	CASSPVGAANTGELFF	TGTGCCAGCAGCCCTGTCGGGGCTGCGAACACCGGGGAGCTGTTTTTT
NA	TRBJ1-6	NA	TRBV29-1	CSVVKGVNNSPLHF	TGCAGCGTTGTAAAGGGGGTAAATAATTCACCCCTCCACTTT
NA	TRBJ2-3	NA	TRBV5-6	CASSRRTERITDTQYF	TGTGCCAGCAGCCGCCGGACTGAGAGAATCACAGATACGCAGTATTTT
TRBD1	TRBJ1-4	NA	TRBV7-9	CASSLTGVGEKLFF	TGTGCCAGCAGCCTGACAGGGGTTGGTGAAAAACTGTTTTTT
TRBD1	TRBJ2-5	NA	TRBV5-6	CASTWDRGGEETQYF	TGTGCCAGCACCTGGGACAGGGGGGGAGAAGAGACCCAGTACTTC
TRBD1	TRBJ1-1	NA	TRBV27	CASSRTGVNTEAFF	TGTGCCAGCAGTCGGACAGGGGTGAACACTGAAGCTTTCTTT
NA	TRBJ1-1	NA	TRBV6-5	CASRTDPNTEAFF	TGTGCCAGCCGGACAGACCCGAACACTGAAGCTTTCTTT
NA	TRBJ1-5	NA	TRBV30	CAWTAGQGHQPQHF	TGTGCCTGGACTGCGGGGCAGGGCCATCAGCCCCAGCATTTT
TRBD2	TRBJ2-7	once	TRBV5-1	CASSWAGGAREQYF	TGCGCCAGCAGCTGGGCGGGAGGGGCACGCGAGCAGTACTTC
NA	TRBJ1-1	NA	TRBV6-1	CASSVIAGDTEAFF	TGTGCCAGCAGCGTAATTGCGGGGGATACTGAAGCTTTCTTT
TRBD1	TRBJ1-1	NA	TRBV6-5	CASSYRGQGTEAFF	TGTGCCAGCAGTTACAGGGGGCAGGGGACTGAAGCTTTCTTT
TRBD1	TRBJ2-7	NA	TRBV29-1	CSASLGTGGYEQYF	TGCAGCGCCTCCCTGGGGACAGGCGGATACGAGCAGTACTTC
TRBD1	TRBJ2-7	few	TRBV18	CASSPGQGLLYEQYF	TGTGCCAGCTCACCCGGACAGGGACTTCTCTACGAGCAGTACTTC
TRBD2	TRBJ2-1	NA	TRBV4-1	CASSGTFAGGVNEQFF	TGCGCCAGCAGCGGTACTTTCGCGGGAGGGGTCAATGAGCAGTTCTTC
TRBD2	TRBJ2-3	NA	TRBV18	CASSPLPLTSSTDTQYF	TGTGCCAGCTCACCACTGCCCCTGACTAGCAGCACAGATACGCAGTATTTT
NA	TRBJ1-2	NA	TRBV5-1	CASSLNGGEVDYGYTF	TGCGCCAGCAGCCTAAACGGGGGGGAGGTAGACTATGGCTACACCTTC
TRBD1	TRBJ2-7	NA	TRBV5-1	CASQRNSGTGGYEQYF	TGCGCCAGCCAGCGCAACTCCGGGACAGGGGGTTACGAGCAGTACTTC
TRBD1	TRBJ1-5	NA	TRBV5-4	CASSTGQYNQPQHF	TGTGCCAGCAGCACGGGACAGTACAATCAGCCCCAGCATTTT
TRBD1	TRBJ2-2	NA	TRBV5-1	CASSSTGGSGELFF	TGCGCCAGCAGCAGTACAGGGGGCTCCGGGGAGCTGTTTTTT
NA	TRBJ2-2	NA	TRBV10-3	CAISDRVGGGTGELFF	TGTGCCATCAGTGACCGCGTTGGGGGCGGCACCGGGGAGCTGTTTTTT
NA	TRBJ2-2	NA	TRBV5-3	CARSLGAGELFF	TGTGCCAGAAGCTTGGGAGCAGGGGAGCTGTTTTTT
TRBD2	TRBJ2-1	NA	TRBV5-1	CASSPRTSSYNEQFF	TGCGCCAGCAGCCCCAGGACTAGCTCCTACAATGAGCAGTTCTTC
NA	TRBJ2-5	NA	TRBV11-1	CASSLDQETQYF	TGTGCCAGCAGCTTGGACCAAGAGACCCAGTACTTC
NA	TRBJ2-7	few	TRBV10-2	CASSPWPPSSYEQYF	TGCGCCAGCAGTCCCTGGCCACCGAGCTCCTACGAGCAGTACTTC
NA	TRBJ2-1	few	TRBV27	CASSFRSEQFF	TGTGCCAGCAGTTTCCGGTCTGAGCAGTTCTTC
NA	TRBJ2-7	NA	TRBV6-5	CASRVGQTPTYEQYF	TGTGCCAGCAGGGTGGGGCAGACACCTACCTACGAGCAGTACTTC
NA	TRBJ2-4	NA	TRBV21-1	CASSGQENIQYF	TGTGCCAGCAGCGGACAGGAAAACATTCAGTACTTC
TRBD2	TRBJ2-1	NA	TRBV5-4	CASSPASGSNEQFF	TGTGCCAGCAGCCCGGCTAGCGGGAGCAATGAGCAGTTCTTC
NA	TRBJ2-1	NA	TRBV5-1	CATGLSGDKLDEQFF	TGCGCCACCGGCTTGTCAGGGGATAAGCTGGATGAGCAGTTCTTC
NA	TRBJ1-2	few	TRBV2	CASTVAPVPEGYTF	TGTGCCAGCACCGTCGCACCTGTTCCGGAGGGCTACACCTTC
NA	TRBJ2-2	few	TRBV19	CASSDRRSNTGELFF	TGTGCCAGTAGTGATAGGCGTTCGAACACCGGGGAGCTGTTTTTT
NA	TRBJ2-2	NA	TRBV7-8	CASSLRGGPGTGELFF	TGTGCCAGCAGCTTAAGGGGAGGTCCGGGCACCGGGGAGCTGTTTTTT
TRBD2	TRBJ2-3	NA	TRBV25-1	CASKGLAGGGWADTQYF	TGTGCCAGCAAGGGACTAGCGGGAGGAGGATGGGCAGATACGCAGTATTTT
TRBD2	TRBJ2-2	NA	TRBV6-4	CASSRSGTGELFF	TGTGCCAGCAGTCGTAGCGGGACCGGGGAGCTGTTTTTT
NA	TRBJ2-1	NA	TRBV5-1	CASSLAVGSYNEQFF	TGCGCCAGCAGCTTGGCGGTCGGCTCCTACAATGAGCAGTTCTTC
TRBD1	TRBJ2-3	NA	TRBV28	CAGSQGASSTDTQYF	TGTGCCGGCAGCCAGGGGGCCTCTAGCACAGATACGCAGTATTTT
TRBD1	TRBJ1-1	NA	TRBV5-1	CASSFSIGGENTEAFF	TGCGCCAGCAGCTTCTCGATAGGGGGCGAGAACACTGAAGCTTTCTTT
TRBD2	TRBJ2-3	NA	TRBV5-1	CASSFAGEGTDTQYF	TGCGCCAGCAGCTTTGCGGGAGAAGGCACAGATACGCAGTATTTT
NA	TRBJ2-7	once	TRBV11-2	CASSLFGDSRYEQYF	TGTGCCAGCAGCTTATTCGGGGACTCCCGCTACGAGCAGTACTTC
NA	TRBJ2-2	NA	TRBV5-1	CASSPERTGELFF	TGCGCCAGCAGCCCGGAACGAACCGGGGAGCTGTTTTTT
NA	TRBJ1-4	few	TRBV5-4	CASSRGTNEKLFF	TGTGCCAGCAGCCGGGGAACTAATGAAAAACTGTTTTTT
NA	TRBJ1-1	NA	TRBV21-1	CASRMTGVAIDTEAFF	TGTGCCAGCAGGATGACAGGGGTTGCAATAGACACTGAAGCTTTCTTT
NA	TRBJ2-2	NA	TRBV4-1	CASTPWGLTNTGELFF	TGCGCCAGCACTCCCTGGGGGCTGACGAACACCGGGGAGCTGTTTTTT
TRBD1	TRBJ2-1	NA	TRBV5-1	CASSLTDRGGDEQFF	TGCGCCAGCAGCTTAACCGACAGGGGGGGCGATGAGCAGTTCTTC